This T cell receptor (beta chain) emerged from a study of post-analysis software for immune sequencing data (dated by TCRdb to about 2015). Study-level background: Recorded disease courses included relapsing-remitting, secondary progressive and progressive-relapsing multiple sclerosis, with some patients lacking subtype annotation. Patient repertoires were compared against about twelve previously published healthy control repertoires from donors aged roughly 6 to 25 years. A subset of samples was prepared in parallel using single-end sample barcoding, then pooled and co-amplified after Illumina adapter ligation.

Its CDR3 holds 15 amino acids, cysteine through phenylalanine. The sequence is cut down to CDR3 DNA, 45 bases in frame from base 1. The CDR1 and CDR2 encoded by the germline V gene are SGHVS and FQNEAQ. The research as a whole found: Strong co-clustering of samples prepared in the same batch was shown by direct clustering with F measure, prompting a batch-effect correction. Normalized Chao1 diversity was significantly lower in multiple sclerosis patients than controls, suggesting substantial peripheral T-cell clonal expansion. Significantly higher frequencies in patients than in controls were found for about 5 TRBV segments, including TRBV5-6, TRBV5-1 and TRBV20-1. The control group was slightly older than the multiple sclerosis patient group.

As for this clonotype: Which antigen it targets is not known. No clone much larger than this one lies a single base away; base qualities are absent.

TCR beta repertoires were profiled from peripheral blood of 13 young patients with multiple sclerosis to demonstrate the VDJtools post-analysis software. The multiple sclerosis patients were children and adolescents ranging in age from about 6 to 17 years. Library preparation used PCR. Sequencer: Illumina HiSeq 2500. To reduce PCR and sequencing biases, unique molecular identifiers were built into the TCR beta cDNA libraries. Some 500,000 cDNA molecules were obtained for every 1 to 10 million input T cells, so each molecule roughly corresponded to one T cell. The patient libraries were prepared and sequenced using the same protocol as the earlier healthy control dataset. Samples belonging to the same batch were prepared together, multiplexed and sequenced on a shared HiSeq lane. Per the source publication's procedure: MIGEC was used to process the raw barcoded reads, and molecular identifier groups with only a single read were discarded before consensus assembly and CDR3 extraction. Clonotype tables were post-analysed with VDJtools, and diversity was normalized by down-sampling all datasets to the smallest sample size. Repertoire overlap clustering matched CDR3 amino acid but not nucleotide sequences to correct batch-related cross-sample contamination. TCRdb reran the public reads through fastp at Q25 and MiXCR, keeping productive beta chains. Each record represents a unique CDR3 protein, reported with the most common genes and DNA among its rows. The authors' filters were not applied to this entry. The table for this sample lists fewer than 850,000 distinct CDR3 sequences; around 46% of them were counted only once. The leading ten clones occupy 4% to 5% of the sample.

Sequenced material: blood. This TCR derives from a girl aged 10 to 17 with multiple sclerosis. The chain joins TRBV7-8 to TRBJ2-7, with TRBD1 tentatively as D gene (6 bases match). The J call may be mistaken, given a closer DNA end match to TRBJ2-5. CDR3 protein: CASSVGTSVQETQYF. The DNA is TGTGCCAGCAGCGTAGGGACAAGCGTCCAGGAGACCCAGTACTTC.